Sequencing of this T cell receptor (beta chain) was carried out in a study of T-cell memory formation after mild COVID-19. Via MiXCR, TCRdb re-called the 5' RACE reads, giving one row per CDR3 protein. The top ten hold 22% of the sample, which has 270,000 or so distinct CDR3 sequences, around 15% seen once. The CDR3 totals 14 residues. V was trimmed by 0 bases and J by 3 bases, leaving 9 bases between them. From germline, CDR1 is SGHRS and CDR2 YFSETQ. This clonotype was seen a few times. The sample comprised PBMCs or a T cell subset sorted from them (not recorded which). The chain uses TRBV5-1 and TRBJ1-2; D uncertain. This TCR derives from a man younger than 35 who had mild COVID-19 (a few samples of this study predate the infection). Cell type and time point are not known. CDR3: CASSLALGYYGYTF. The CDR3 DNA reads TGCGCCAGCAGCTTGGCCTTGGGGTACTATGGCTACACCTTC.